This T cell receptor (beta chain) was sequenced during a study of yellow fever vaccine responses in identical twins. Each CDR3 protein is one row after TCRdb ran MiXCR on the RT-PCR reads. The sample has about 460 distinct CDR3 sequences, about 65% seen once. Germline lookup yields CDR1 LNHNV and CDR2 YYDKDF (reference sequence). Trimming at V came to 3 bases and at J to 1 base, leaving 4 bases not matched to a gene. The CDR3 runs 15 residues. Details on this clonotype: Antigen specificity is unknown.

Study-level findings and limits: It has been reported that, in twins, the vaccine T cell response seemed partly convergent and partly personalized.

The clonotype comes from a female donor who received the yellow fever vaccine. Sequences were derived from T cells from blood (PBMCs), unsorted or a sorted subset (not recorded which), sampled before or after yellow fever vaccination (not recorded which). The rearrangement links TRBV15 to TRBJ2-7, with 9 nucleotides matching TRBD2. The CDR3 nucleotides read TGTGCCACCAGCAGGGATACTAGCGGGTCCTACGAGCAGTACTTC. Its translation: CATSRDTSGSYEQYF.